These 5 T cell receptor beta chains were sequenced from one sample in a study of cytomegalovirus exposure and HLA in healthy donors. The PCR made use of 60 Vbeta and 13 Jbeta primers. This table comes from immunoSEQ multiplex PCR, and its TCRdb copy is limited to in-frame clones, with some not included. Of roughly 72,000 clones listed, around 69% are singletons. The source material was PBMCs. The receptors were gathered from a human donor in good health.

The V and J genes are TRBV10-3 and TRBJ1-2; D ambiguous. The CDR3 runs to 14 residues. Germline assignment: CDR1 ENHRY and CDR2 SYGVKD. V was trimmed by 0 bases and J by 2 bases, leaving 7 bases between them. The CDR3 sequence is CAISESEANYGYTF. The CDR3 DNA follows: TGTGCCATCAGTGAGTCGGAGGCAAACTATGGCTACACCTTC.

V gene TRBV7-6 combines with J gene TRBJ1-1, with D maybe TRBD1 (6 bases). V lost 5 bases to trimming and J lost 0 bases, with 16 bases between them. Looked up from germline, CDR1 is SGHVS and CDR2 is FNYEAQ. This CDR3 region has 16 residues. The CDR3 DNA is TGTGCCAGCAGCCCAAAACCAGGGGCTGTGAACACTGAAGCTTTCTTT. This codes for CASSPKPGAVNTEAFF.

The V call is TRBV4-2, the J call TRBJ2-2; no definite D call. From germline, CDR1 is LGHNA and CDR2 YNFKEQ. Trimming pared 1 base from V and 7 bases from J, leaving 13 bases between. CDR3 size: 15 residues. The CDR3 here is CASSQAPQAFGELFF. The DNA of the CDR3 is TGTGCCAGCAGCCAAGCCCCCCAGGCTTTCGGGGAGCTGTTTTTT.

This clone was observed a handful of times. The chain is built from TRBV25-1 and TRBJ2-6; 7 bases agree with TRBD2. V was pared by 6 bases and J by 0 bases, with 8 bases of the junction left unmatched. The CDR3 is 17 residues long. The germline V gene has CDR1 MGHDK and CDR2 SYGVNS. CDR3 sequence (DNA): TGTGCCAGCAGGGGGGGGGAGGAATCCTCTGGGGCCAACGTCCTGACTTTC. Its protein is CASRGGEESSGANVLTF.

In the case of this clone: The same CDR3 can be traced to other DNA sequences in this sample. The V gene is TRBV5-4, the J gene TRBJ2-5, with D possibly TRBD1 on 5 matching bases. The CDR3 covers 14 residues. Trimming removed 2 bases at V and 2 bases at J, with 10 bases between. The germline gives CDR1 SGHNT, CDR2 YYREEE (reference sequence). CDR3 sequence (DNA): TGTGCCAGCAGCTTAGCAGGGTCGCAAGAGACCCAGTACTTC. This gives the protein CASSLAGSQETQYF.